This T cell receptor (beta chain) appears in the sequencing data of a study of OX40 agonist ivuxolimab in advanced cancers. At the level of the study: Prior anti-PD-1, anti-PD-L1 or anti-CTLA-4 therapy was allowed; approximately 40% had some.

Study-wide findings and caveats: The antigens recognized by the expanded peripheral T cells, that is their antigen specificity, were not determined.

TCRdb's table, derived via immunoSEQ multiplex PCR, lists solely in-frame clones and lacks some. The table lists tens of thousands of clones, around 81% of them singletons. Germline CDR1 SNHLY, CDR2 FYNNEI. Germline trimming cut 7 bases from V and 0 bases from J; bases unmatched to any gene: 8. The CDR3 consists of 16 residues. For this clone: Antigen specificity is unknown.

The chain links TRBV2 to TRBJ2-3, with 9 bases that match TRBD2. The source of this sequence is an adult with an advanced solid tumor such as melanoma, head and neck, liver or kidney cancer. The source was CD4+ or CD8+ T cells sorted from blood, collected in a trial of the OX40 agonist ivuxolimab. The CDR3 nucleotides are TGTGCCAGCAACCAGCGGGAGGTACCTAGCACAGATACGCAGTATTTT. It encodes CASNQREVPSTDTQYF.